This passage covers 24 T cell receptor beta chains from one sample sequenced in a study of cytomegalovirus exposure and HLA in healthy donors. The PCR was carried out with 60 Vbeta primers and 13 Jbeta primers. The method was immunoSEQ multiplex PCR; TCRdb's version includes in-frame clones alone and lacks a portion of them. The table records 100,000 to 150,000 clones, approximately 61% of them present only once. Sequencing was performed on PBMCs. These receptors were taken from a man younger than 40 in good health and CMV-seropositive.

Worth noting for this clone: At one end the junction does not follow the germline gene, possibly because of a read error. Here the CDR3 reads CASSQDRGRETQYF. CDR3 in DNA: TGTGCTAGCAGCCAGGACAGGGGGCGGGAGACCCAGTACTTC. The chain is built from TRBV7-7 and TRBJ2-5, with TRBD1 identical over 11 bases. This CDR3 comprises 14 residues. Germline-derived CDR1 and CDR2 are SSHAT and FNYEAQ (reference sequence).

The V call is TRBV10-3, the J call TRBJ2-7; 8 bases map to TRBD1. There are 14 residues in the CDR3. The germline V gene has CDR1 ENHRY and CDR2 SYGVKD. Trimming cost V 6 bases and J 3 bases; bases outside gene matches: 7. The CDR3 DNA reads TGTGCCATCAGGCAGACAGGGGAGAACTACGAGCAGTACTTC. The encoded protein is CAIRQTGENYEQYF.

This rearrangement joins TRBV7-2 to TRBJ2-1; 11 bases fit TRBD2. The germline CDR1 and CDR2 sequences are SGHTA and FQGNSA. This CDR3 contains 15 residues. J was trimmed by 5 bases and V by 5 bases; bases with no gene match: 5. Here the CDR3 reads CASSLGLAGDNEQFF. The CDR3 DNA follows: TGTGCCAGCAGCCTAGGACTAGCGGGCGACAATGAGCAGTTCTTC.

This clone occurred a few times. The chain recombines TRBV5-1 with TRBJ1-5; D gene uncertain. This CDR3 has 14 residues. The V end lost 0 bases, the J end lost 4 bases, and 8 bases lay between the germline ends. Germline assignment: CDR1 SGHRS and CDR2 YFSETQ. For the CDR3, the DNA is TGCGCCAGCAGCTTGGCTGGGCAGAATCAGCCCCAGCATTTT. Translating gives CASSLAGQNQPQHF.

The chain employs TRBV27 and TRBJ1-2; 12 bases are shared with TRBD1. This CDR3 contains 16 residues. Germline CDR1 MNHEY, CDR2 SMNVEV (reference sequence). J lost 2 bases, V lost 2 bases, and 3 bases had no gene match. Written as DNA, the CDR3 is TGTGCCAGCAGTTTAATGGGACAGGGGGCCAACTATGGCTACACCTTC. Its translation: CASSLMGQGANYGYTF.

This clone was counted a few times. The V call is TRBV9, the J call TRBJ2-5; 9 nucleotides line up with TRBD2. Per the germline V gene, CDR1 is SGDLS and CDR2 is YYNGEE. This CDR3 is built from 18 residues. V trimming: 0 bases; J trimming: 4 bases; junction bases outside the gene matches: 13. The CDR3 region is CASSVDHGGSGSGETQYF. CDR3 nucleotide sequence: TGTGCCAGCAGCGTAGATCACGGCGGTAGCGGGAGTGGAGAGACCCAGTACTTC.

The gene calls are TRBV28 and TRBJ2-7; maybe TRBD2 (6 bases). The CDR3 sequence is 14 residues long. Trimming removed 5 bases at V and 5 bases at J, with 16 bases between. CDR1 and CDR2 from the germline V gene are MDHEN and SYDVKM. CDR3 bases: TGTGCCAGCAGTACCACCCGGGAGACGGACGAGCAGTACTTC. This translates into CASSTTRETDEQYF.

This rearrangement joins TRBV19 to TRBJ2-4; 12 bases are shared with TRBD2. The CDR3 has 16 amino acids. The junction had 5 bases not matched to a gene; V was cut back by 8 bases and J by 0 bases. CDR1 and CDR2 (germline): LNHDA, SQIVND (reference sequence). CDR3 nucleotide sequence: TGTGCCAGTCGCGAACTAGCGGGGGGAGCCAAAAACATTCAGTACTTC. Amino acids: CASRELAGGAKNIQYF.

The V and J genes are TRBV2 and TRBJ2-5, with TRBD1 matching over 8 bases. The J call is in doubt because the DNA end fits TRBJ2-7 better. The length of the CDR3 is 15 residues. Germline V CDR1 and CDR2: SNHLY, FYNNEI. The CDR3 nucleotides read TGTGCCAGCAGTGTTCGAGGGACAGGTGACTACGAGCAGTACTTC. This translates into CASSVRGTGDYEQYF.

The V call is TRBV5-6, the J call TRBJ2-7; the D is unclear. The CDR3 loop spans 15 amino acids. Per the germline V gene, CDR1 is SGHDT and CDR2 is YYEEEE. The germline V and J ends were trimmed by 4 bases and 0 bases, with 14 bases remaining between them. CDR3 loop: CASSTNLGHSYEQYF. The CDR3 bases are TGTGCCAGCAGCACTAACCTAGGCCACTCCTACGAGCAGTACTTC.

This clone showed up just a few times. The chain links TRBV5-6 to TRBJ2-3; 11 nucleotides align to TRBD2. CDR3 length: 14 residues. With 3 bases clipped from V and 7 bases from J, the junction kept 4 bases outside the gene matches. CDR1 is SGHDT and CDR2 is YYEEEE in the germline V gene. The CDR3 DNA is TGTGCCAGCAGCTCCCTAGCGGGAGGAAATACGCAGTATTTT. Its translation: CASSSLAGGNTQYF.

The chain has TRBV11-3 and TRBJ2-7, with D maybe TRBD1 (7 bases). From germline, CDR1 is SGHNT and CDR2 YENEEA. V was pared by 2 bases and J by 6 bases, with 11 bases between. This CDR3 is built from 13 residues. The CDR3 region has the DNA TGTGCCAGCAGCTTATGGAGGGGGCGCGAGCAGTACTTC. It encodes CASSLWRGREQYF.

This clone was picked up a small number of times. The gene calls are TRBV6-1 and TRBJ2-7; 10 bases match TRBD2. The CDR3 consists of 19 residues. In germline, CDR1 is MNHNS, CDR2 SASEGT. Trimming removed 3 bases from V and 1 base from J; junction bases left unmatched: 15. CDR3 nucleotide sequence: TGTGCCAGCAGTGAGTTTCCAGGTACTAGCGGGACCACATCCTACGAGCAGTACTTC. This sequence encodes CASSEFPGTSGTTSYEQYF.

The chain uses TRBV6-6 and TRBJ1-2; TRBD1 might be the D (6 bases). The V and J ends lost 8 bases and 5 bases respectively, with 15 bases between them. The germline gives CDR1 MNHNY, CDR2 SVGAGI (reference sequence). The CDR3 extends over 13 amino acids. Written as DNA, the CDR3 is TGTGCCAGCTCCGCCAGGGGTTGGTATGGCTACACCTTC. The encoded protein is CASSARGWYGYTF.

This clone occurred a few times. The chain is built from TRBV5-6 and TRBJ2-2; TRBD1 matches 9 bases. V lost 5 bases to trimming and J lost 7 bases; unmatched junction nucleotides: 12. In germline, CDR1 is SGHDT, CDR2 YYEEEE. The CDR3 is 16 amino acids. CDR3: CASRITGGGRIGELFF. The CDR3 DNA follows: TGTGCCAGCAGGATCACAGGGGGCGGAAGGATCGGGGAGCTGTTTTTT.

This clone was found once. The CDR3 sequence is CASSFTSGRNEQYF. CDR3 DNA: TGCGCCAGCAGCTTCACTAGCGGGAGGAACGAGCAGTACTTC. The chain links TRBV5-1 to TRBJ2-7; 12 bases agree with TRBD2. In germline, CDR1 is SGHRS, CDR2 YFSETQ. The V gene end was trimmed by 2 bases and the J gene end by 5 bases; junction bases not matched to a gene: 2. This CDR3 region has 14 residues.

The V gene is TRBV6-1, the J gene TRBJ2-7; TRBD2 agrees at 8 bases. CDR3 length: 14 residues. J gave up 9 bases and V 6 bases, and 13 bases lay outside the gene matches. Per germline, CDR1 MNHNS and CDR2 SASEGT. Here the CDR3 reads CASRQTSARDRQYF. The CDR3, as DNA: TGTGCCAGCAGGCAGACTAGCGCTAGAGACAGGCAGTACTTC.

V usage is TRBV5-1 and J usage is TRBJ2-7; perhaps TRBD1 as D (6 bases). This CDR3 has 14 residues. Looked up from germline, CDR1 is SGHRS and CDR2 is YFSETQ. Trimming left V 3 bases short and J 0 bases short, with 10 bases between. The CDR3 protein is CASSSRTDSYEQYF. The CDR3 bases are TGCGCCAGCAGCTCCCGGACAGACTCCTACGAGCAGTACTTC.

The table lists this clone with a few counts. This sequence joins TRBV11-2 and TRBJ2-7; 8 nucleotides line up with TRBD1. This CDR3 comprises 16 residues. Germline V gene lookup returns CDR1 SGHAT and CDR2 FQNNGV. The J segment lost 2 bases and the V segment lost 4 bases, leaving 10 bases of the junction unmatched. The CDR3 sequence: CASSYRQGTPTYEQYF. The CDR3 DNA sequence: TGTGCCAGCAGCTACAGACAGGGGACCCCTACCTACGAGCAGTACTTC.

This chain connects TRBV11-2 to TRBJ2-1; perhaps TRBD2 as D (5 bases). The germline V gene encodes CDR1 SGHAT and CDR2 FQNNGV. Trimming pared 5 bases from V and 0 bases from J, leaving 14 bases between. The CDR3 has 16 amino acids. The DNA for the CDR3 is TGTGCCAGCAGCCACGGGTCGGAGGCCTCCTACAATGAGCAGTTCTTC. Translation: CASSHGSEASYNEQFF.

This chain uses TRBV19 with TRBJ2-7; maybe TRBD2 (6 bases). V lost 5 bases and J lost 3, with 17 bases in between. CDR1 and CDR2 (germline): LNHDA, SQIVND (reference sequence). CDR3 length equals 15 residues. The CDR3 sequence is CASSWSASEIYEQYF. The CDR3 DNA sequence: TGTGCCAGTAGTTGGTCGGCTAGCGAGATCTACGAGCAGTACTTC.

This clone was seen more than once but under ten times. The rearrangement uses TRBV4-1 and TRBJ1-5; unclear D gene. The CDR3 has 13 amino acids. V lost 1 base and J 7 bases, leaving 8 bases between the germline ends. Looked up from germline, CDR1 is MGHRA and CDR2 is YSYEKL. Written as DNA, the CDR3 is TGCGCCAGCAGCCAAGGCTTTCGGCAGCCCCAGCATTTT. Translation: CASSQGFRQPQHF.

The chain has TRBV5-1 and TRBJ1-2, with 9 bases that match TRBD1. Trimming cost V 4 bases and J 5 bases; bases outside gene matches: 6. Germline CDR1 reads SGHRS; CDR2 reads YFSETQ. CDR3 length: 14 residues. This chain's CDR3 is CASSPDGTGYGYTF. The CDR3 DNA reads TGCGCCAGCAGCCCGGACGGGACAGGGTATGGCTACACCTTC.

Here the CDR3 reads CASSTGTGSVNTIYF. DNA of the CDR3: TGTGCCAGCAGTACTGGGACAGGGTCGGTGAACACCATATATTTT. This chain uses TRBV6-1 with TRBJ1-3; 9 bases align to TRBD1. J was trimmed by 7 bases and V by 5 bases; bases with no gene match: 9. CDR3 size: 15 residues. Per the germline V gene, CDR1 is MNHNS and CDR2 is SASEGT.